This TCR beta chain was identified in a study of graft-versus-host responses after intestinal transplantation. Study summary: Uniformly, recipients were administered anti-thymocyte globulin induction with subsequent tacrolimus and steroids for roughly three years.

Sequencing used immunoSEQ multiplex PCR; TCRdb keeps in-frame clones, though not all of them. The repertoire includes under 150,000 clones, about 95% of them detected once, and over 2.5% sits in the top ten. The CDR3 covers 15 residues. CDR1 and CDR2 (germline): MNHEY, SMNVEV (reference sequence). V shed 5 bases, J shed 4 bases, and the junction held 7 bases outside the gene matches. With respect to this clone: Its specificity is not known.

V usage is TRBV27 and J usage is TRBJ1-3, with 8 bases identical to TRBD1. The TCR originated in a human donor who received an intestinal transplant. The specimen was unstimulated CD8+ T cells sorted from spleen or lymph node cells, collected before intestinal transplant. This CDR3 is CASSLRGLSGNTIYF. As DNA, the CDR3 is TGTGCCAGCAGTCTCAGGGGGCTTTCGGGAAACACCATATATTTT.